These T cell receptor beta chains were read from a single sample in a study of blood T cell repertoires in COVID-19. Clones were read by immunoSEQ multiplex PCR, and TCRdb kept only the in-frame ones, dropping some. The sample contains around 40,000 clones, approximately 88% of which appear only once. Sequencing was carried out using peripheral blood. The receptors here all came from a middle-aged man with active COVID-19. The CDR3 runs from the conserved cysteine through the conserved F or W. A D gene is named only where the DNA matches it firmly. Clone size, where shown, is once, few, many, or a class for clones that have expanded.

>-|TRBV28|TRBJ2-2|TRBD1
CASSFQGQGWTGELFF
TGTGCCAGCAGTTTTCAGGGACAGGGGTGGACCGGGGAGCTGTTTTTT
>-|TRBV29-1|TRBJ2-1|-
CSFLGAVYNEQFF
TGCAGCTTCTTGGGGGCGGTATACAATGAGCAGTTCTTC
>-|TRBV4-1|TRBJ1-6|-
CASSFYIKGNSPLHF
TGCGCCAGCAGCTTTTACATTAAGGGGAATTCACCCCTCCACTTT
>once|TRBV5-5|TRBJ2-1|-
CASSPVGSNEQFF
TGTGCCAGCAGCCCTGTCGGGTCCAATGAGCAGTTCTTC
>-|TRBV19|TRBJ1-5|TRBD1
CASGQGVRQPQHF
TGTGCCAGCGGACAGGGGGTCCGTCAGCCCCAGCATTTT
>few|TRBV27|TRBJ2-7|TRBD1
CGRGTGITYEQYF
TGTGGTAGAGGGACAGGGATCACCTACGAGCAGTACTTC
>once|TRBV9|TRBJ2-5|-
CASSVSGQETQYF
TGTGCCAGCAGCGTGTCAGGGCAAGAGACCCAGTACTTC
>-|TRBV29-1|TRBJ1-3|-
CSVVSQGAGNTIYF
TGCAGCGTTGTCTCACAGGGTGCTGGAAACACCATATATTTT
>-|TRBV7-7|TRBJ2-5|-
CASSPDRIRAQYF
TGTGCCAGCAGCCCAGACAGGATCAGGGCCCAGTACTTC
>-|TRBV28|TRBJ1-1|TRBD1
CASSSPGQEFTEAFF
TGTGCCAGCAGCTCCCCCGGACAGGAATTCACTGAAGCTTTCTTT
>-|TRBV29-1|TRBJ1-5|TRBD1
CSVEGQDNQPQHF
TGCAGCGTTGAGGGACAGGACAATCAGCCCCAGCATTTT
>-|TRBV29-1|TRBJ2-5|TRBD2
CSVESGSMRETQYF
TGCAGCGTTGAGAGCGGGAGTATGCGAGAGACCCAGTACTTC
>once|TRBV9|TRBJ1-2|-
CASSNSSSSRGYTF
TGTGCCAGCAGCAACTCCTCTTCAAGCCGTGGCTACACCTTC
>once|TRBV7-9|TRBJ2-7|-
CASSPIDTVGEEQYF
TGTGCCAGCAGCCCCATCGACACAGTCGGGGAGGAGCAGTACTTC
>-|TRBV14|TRBJ1-2|-
CASSPHSSQSYGYTF
TGTGCCAGCAGCCCCCACAGCTCCCAGAGCTATGGCTACACCTTC
>-|TRBV25-1|TRBJ2-7|-
CASSPRKLPYEQYF
TGTGCCAGCAGTCCCCGAAAGCTCCCCTACGAGCAGTACTTC
>-|TRBV20-1|TRBJ2-5|TRBD2
CSASYSGRGETQYF
TGCAGTGCTAGTTATAGCGGGAGGGGAGAGACCCAGTACTTC
>-|TRBV7-2|TRBJ2-3|-
CASSLARVPRTDTQYF
TGTGCCAGCAGCTTAGCGAGGGTCCCCCGCACAGATACGCAGTATTTT
>-|TRBV5-8|TRBJ2-5|-
CASSLHKGSDVETQYF
TGTGCCAGCAGCTTGCACAAAGGTAGCGACGTGGAGACCCAGTACTTC
>-|TRBV4-2|TRBJ2-7|TRBD1
CASSQIDRGEYEQYF
TGTGCCAGCAGCCAAATTGACAGGGGGGAATACGAGCAGTACTTC
>-|TRBV6-2/TRBV6-3|TRBJ2-7|TRBD2
CASSYGGRYNEQYF
TGTGCCAGCAGTTACGGCGGGAGGTATAACGAGCAGTACTTC
>few|TRBV20-1|TRBJ2-7|-
CSASERRAVYEQYF
TGCAGTGCTAGTGAAAGGAGGGCCGTCTACGAGCAGTACTTC
>-|TRBV5-1|TRBJ1-6|-
CASSLELNSPLHF
TGCGCCAGCAGCTTGGAACTTAATTCACCCCTCCACTTT
>-|TRBV4-1|TRBJ1-2|TRBD1
CASSQVQGANDGYTF
TGCGCCAGCAGCCAAGTTCAGGGGGCAAACGATGGCTACACCTTC
>-|TRBV27|TRBJ1-1|-
CASSLRGPTEAFF
TGTGCCAGCAGTTTGCGAGGGCCCACTGAAGCTTTCTTT
>few|TRBV11-3|TRBJ2-2|TRBD2
CASRHGTSGVRTGELFF
TGTGCCAGCAGACACGGGACTAGCGGGGTTCGCACCGGGGAGCTGTTTTTT
>-|TRBV19|TRBJ2-1|TRBD2
CASSPSQLAVSYNEQFF
TGTGCCAGTAGTCCAAGCCAACTAGCGGTCTCCTACAATGAGCAGTTCTTC
>-|TRBV10-3|TRBJ2-7|-
CAISAGDPYEQYF
TGTGCCATCAGTGCGGGAGACCCCTACGAGCAGTACTTC
>-|TRBV14|TRBJ2-7|-
CASSQVIGRGEQYF
TGTGCCAGCAGCCAAGTAATCGGAAGGGGTGAGCAGTACTTC
>-|TRBV14|TRBJ2-7|-
CASSRPLQGSEQYF
TGTGCCAGCAGCCGCCCCCTCCAGGGGAGCGAGCAGTACTTC
>-|TRBV18|TRBJ2-5|TRBD1
CATTLPGQKETQYF
TGTGCCACTACGTTACCGGGACAGAAAGAGACCCAGTACTTC
>-|TRBV28|TRBJ2-7|-
CASSYRVNEQYF
TGTGCCAGCAGCTACAGGGTCAACGAGCAGTACTTC
>-|TRBV4-2|TRBJ2-7|TRBD1
CASSQEGSDRGYEQYF
TGTGCCAGCAGCCAAGAAGGTTCGGACAGGGGATACGAGCAGTACTTC
>once|TRBV6-2/TRBV6-3|TRBJ2-7|TRBD2
CASSLTSGSFSYEQYF
TGTGCCAGCAGTCTGACTAGCGGGAGTTTCTCCTACGAGCAGTACTTC
>-|TRBV15|TRBJ2-1|TRBD2
CATSRGEGRFTYNEQFF
TGTGCCACCAGCAGAGGGGAGGGGCGTTTCACCTACAATGAGCAGTTCTTC
>once|TRBV28|TRBJ2-3|-
CASKTWRTQYF
TGTGCCAGCAAGACCTGGCGGACGCAGTATTTT
>-|TRBV6-1|TRBJ2-1|TRBD2
CASSEGGSPHLAFF
TGTGCCAGCAGTGAAGGCGGGAGCCCACACCTGGCGTTCTTC
>once|TRBV11-3|TRBJ2-7|-
CASTTYLQGSDEQYF
TGTGCCAGCACGACCTACCTCCAGGGGAGCGACGAGCAGTACTTC
>-|TRBV7-2|TRBJ2-7|TRBD2
CASSLGLLAGYEQYF
TGTGCCAGCAGCTTAGGGCTTCTAGCGGGTTACGAGCAGTACTTC
>-|TRBV10-3|TRBJ2-3|TRBD2
CAISPGLAGAGSTDTQYF
TGTGCCATCAGTCCAGGACTAGCGGGAGCTGGGAGCACAGATACGCAGTATTTT
>-|TRBV19|TRBJ1-5|TRBD1
CATWDRGNQPQHF
TGTGCCACCTGGGACAGGGGCAATCAGCCCCAGCATTTT
>few|TRBV30|TRBJ2-1|TRBD2
CAFVAGVGFGYNEQFF
TGTGCTTTTGTAGCGGGAGTAGGTTTTGGATACAATGAGCAGTTCTTC
>once|TRBV6-2/TRBV6-3|TRBJ2-1|TRBD2
CASSYPGLNPGGRALF
TGTGCCAGCAGTTACCCGGGACTAAACCCGGGCGGGAGGGCCCTCTTC
>-|TRBV5-1|TRBJ2-7|TRBD1
CASSPDRGNEQYF
TGCGCCAGCAGCCCCGACAGGGGCAACGAGCAGTACTTC
>-|TRBV11-2|TRBJ2-1|TRBD2
CASSLDPAGGSYNEQFF
TGTGCCAGCAGCTTAGACCCGGCGGGGGGGAGCTACAATGAGCAGTTCTTC
>-|TRBV28|TRBJ2-7|TRBD1
CASRHATGAYEQYF
TGTGCCAGCAGACACGCCACAGGGGCCTACGAGCAGTACTTC
>-|TRBV19|TRBJ2-1|TRBD1
CASSGQGGFHYNEQFF
TGTGCCAGTAGTGGACAGGGCGGATTCCATTACAATGAGCAGTTCTTC
>-|TRBV7-3|TRBJ1-1|-
CASSPIRVQDQGPTEAFF
TGTGCCAGCAGCCCGATTCGGGTACAGGATCAGGGCCCCACTGAAGCTTTCTTT
>-|TRBV5-1|TRBJ1-5|-
CASSLAGVSNQPQHF
TGCGCCAGCAGCTTGGCAGGGGTTAGCAATCAGCCCCAGCATTTT
>few|TRBV6-2/TRBV6-3|TRBJ1-5|TRBD1
CASSLFYQGAQGNQPQHF
TGTGCCAGCAGTCTTTTCTATCAGGGGGCTCAGGGCAATCAGCCCCAGCATTTT
>-|TRBV6-5|TRBJ2-4|-
CTVHGNIQYF
TGTACGGTCCACGGGAACATTCAGTACTTC